The T cell receptor beta chain described here comes from a study of response to subunit inactivated influenza vaccine. Broader study findings: Each seasonal influenza vaccination, the authors suggested, recruits few new T cells.

The germline V and J ends were trimmed by 6 bases and 5 bases, with 25 bases remaining between them. CDR1 MDHEN and CDR2 SYDVKM come from the germline V gene. The CDR3 consists of 17 residues. This clonotype appeared many times. No antigen is known for it. One entry per CDR3 protein, called by TCRdb with MiXCR from the RT-PCR reads. The sample consists of a few hundred thousand distinct CDR3 sequences, about 14% of them appearing once. The sequenced sample was PBMCs from blood, obtained roughly 13 days after vaccination. The TCR originated in a man in his fifties or sixties who received an inactivated influenza vaccine. This sequence joins TRBV28 and TRBJ2-5; D not certain. The CDR3 DNA follows: TGTGCCAGCAGCATAGCCGTCAAAAGATTAGATGGTGAGACCCAGTACTTC. This sequence encodes CASSIAVKRLDGETQYF. The variable domain in full, with the rest retrieved from reference TRBV28 and TRBJ2-5, is DVKVTQSSRYLVKRTGEKVFLECVQDMDHENMFWYRQDPGLGLRLIYFSYDVKMKEKGDIPEGYSVSREKKERFSLILESASTNQTSMYLCASSIAVKRLDGETQYFGPGTRLLVL.